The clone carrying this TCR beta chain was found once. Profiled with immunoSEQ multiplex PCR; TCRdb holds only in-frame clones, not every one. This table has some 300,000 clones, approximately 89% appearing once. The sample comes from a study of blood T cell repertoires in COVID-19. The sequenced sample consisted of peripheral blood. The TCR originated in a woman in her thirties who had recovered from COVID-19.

CDR3 sequence reads: CATSDSRPGLAGANEQFF. The CDR3 DNA reads TGTGCCACCAGTGATTCCCGACCGGGACTAGCGGGGGCCAATGAGCAGTTCTTC. The V call is TRBV24-1, the J call TRBJ2-1; 14 bases agree with TRBD2. The CDR3 is 18 residues long. With 2 bases clipped from V and 6 bases from J, the junction kept 8 bases outside the gene matches. Germline V lookup: CDR1 KGHDR, CDR2 SFDVKD.